These 17 T cell receptor beta chains were sequenced from one sample in a study of control samples from healthy donors and cancer patients. Sequenced by immunoSEQ multiplex PCR; TCRdb stores in-frame clones only, minus some. The sample records about 120,000 clones, 90% being singletons. The specimen sequenced was blood. The receptors here all came from a man aged 40-50 years in good health.

The CDR3 DNA follows: TGTGCCAGTAGTCCAGGTTACTCCTACGAGCAGTACTTC. Translation: CASSPGYSYEQYF. J is TRBJ2-7 and V is TRBV19; no definite D call. V was trimmed by 5 bases and J by 0 bases, leaving 8 bases between them. Germline V gives CDR1 LNHDA, CDR2 SQIVND (reference sequence). This CDR3 is 13 amino acids long.

The CDR3 spells CASSLEGQGNLNTGELFF. In DNA form, the CDR3 reads TGTGCCAGCAGCTTAGAGGGACAGGGCAATTTGAACACCGGGGAGCTGTTTTTT. The chain employs TRBV7-3 and TRBJ2-2; 9 nucleotides match TRBD1. The length of the CDR3 is 18 residues. Germline CDR1 reads SGHTA; CDR2 reads FQGTGA. J was trimmed by 1 base and V by 2 bases; bases with no gene match: 8.

The chain joins TRBV10-3 to TRBJ1-2; no clear D. Germline values: CDR1 ENHRY, CDR2 SYGVKD. The CDR3 totals 14 residues. With 2 bases removed from V and 2 bases from J, the gap between germline ends came to 9 bases. CDR3 region: CAISEKGLNYGYTF. The DNA of the CDR3 is TGTGCCATCAGTGAGAAGGGCCTAAACTATGGCTACACCTTC.

The chain combines TRBV6-5 with TRBJ1-2; 12 nucleotides line up with TRBD1. The CDR3 is 15 amino acids. Germline V CDR1 and CDR2: MNHEY, SVGAGI. V was clipped by 7 bases and J by 7 bases; unmatched bases: 10. CDR3 coding DNA: TGTGCCAGCATCCCGACGGGACAGGGGGCAGCTGGCTACACCTTC. Its translation: CASIPTGQGAAGYTF.

This sequence joins TRBV7-8 and TRBJ1-1; D unclear. Trimming took off 1 base at V and 3 bases at J, with 9 bases between the two ends. The CDR3 covers 14 residues. Germline values: CDR1 SGHVS, CDR2 FQNEAQ. The CDR3 DNA reads as TGTGCCAGCAGCTTAGGGGTTCGGTACACTGAAGCTTTCTTT. Protein: CASSLGVRYTEAFF. Full variable domain (rest looked up from reference TRBV7-8 and TRBJ1-1): GAGVSQSPRYKVAKRGQDVALRCDPISGHVSLFWYQQALGQGPEFLTYFQNEAQLDKSGLPSDRFFAERPEGSVSTLKIQRTQQEDSAVYLCASSLGVRYTEAFFGQGTRLTVV.

The chain has TRBV27 and TRBJ1-2; D remains unclear. The CDR3 runs to 15 residues. With 4 bases removed from V and 8 bases from J, the gap between germline ends came to 20 bases. Germline CDR1 MNHEY, CDR2 SMNVEV (reference sequence). The CDR3 region is CASSSTQLQLYGYTF. CDR3 nucleotides: TGTGCCAGCAGTTCGACGCAACTACAGTTATACGGCTACACCTTC.

The chain joins TRBV7-9 to TRBJ2-7; 12 positions agree with TRBD1. The V and J ends lost 8 bases and 3 bases, in that order; junction bases with no gene match: 5. Germline lookup yields CDR1 SEHNR and CDR2 FQNEAQ (reference sequence). This CDR3 has 14 amino acids. The CDR3 DNA follows: TGTGCCAGCTCCGGGACAGGGGGCTTCTACGAGCAGTACTTC. This sequence encodes CASSGTGGFYEQYF.

The chain is built from TRBV9 and TRBJ2-5; D is unclear. Trimming took 4 bases from V and 3 from J, leaving 10 bases between them. Germline CDR1 SGDLS, CDR2 YYNGEE. The CDR3 is made up of 13 amino acids. The CDR3 reads CASSTGPEETQYF. CDR3 in DNA: TGTGCCAGCAGCACCGGACCAGAAGAGACCCAGTACTTC.

This clone was found once. The chain recombines TRBV12-3 or TRBV12-4 with TRBJ1-2, with D possibly matching TRBD1 (5 bases). Between the trimmed V and J ends, which lost 5 bases and 7 bases, there was a span of 14 bases. CDR3 length equals 13 residues. CDR3 nucleotides: TGTGCCAGCAGTCCAGCCCGGGGCGTTGGCTACACCTTC. Residues: CASSPARGVGYTF.

The chain recombines TRBV10-2 with TRBJ1-2; D remains unclear. V was pared by 3 bases and J by 8 bases, with 10 bases between. CDR3 length: 12 amino acids. Germline loops: CDR1 WSHSY, CDR2 SAAADI. The CDR3 reads CASSDRVRGYTF. CDR3 bases: TGCGCCAGCAGTGACCGGGTGAGAGGCTACACCTTC.

The genes are TRBV2 and TRBJ2-5; D is perhaps TRBD2 (6 bases). The CDR3 is made up of 15 amino acids. Germline CDR1 and CDR2: SNHLY and FYNNEI. Trimming left V 6 bases short and J 2 bases short, with 16 bases between. CDR3 sequence: CASRAVGLEQETQYF. The DNA of the CDR3 is TGTGCCAGCAGAGCTGTGGGACTGGAGCAAGAGACCCAGTACTTC.

This rearrangement joins TRBV6-2 or TRBV6-3 to TRBJ2-5, with TRBD2 matching 8 bases. J lost 5 bases, V lost 5 bases, and 13 bases had no gene match. This CDR3 contains 16 residues. The germline V gene has CDR1 MNHEY and CDR2 SVGEGT. This CDR3 reads CASSRPDSGGRETQYF. CDR3 nucleotides: TGTGCCAGCAGTCGCCCGGACTCGGGGGGGCGGGAGACCCAGTACTTC.

This chain links TRBV11-2 with TRBJ2-7; D gene uncertain. CDR1 is SGHAT, CDR2 FQNNGV, per germline. The CDR3 runs 12 residues. CDR3 sequence: CASQTGHYEQYF. The DNA of the CDR3 is TGTGCGTCCCAAACCGGGCACTACGAGCAGTACTTC.

The V and J genes are TRBV5-6 and TRBJ2-2; TRBD1 is a possible D gene (6 bases). The CDR3 is 15 residues long. The V gene lost 3 bases and the J gene lost 1 base, with 10 bases spanning the gap. The V gene's germline CDR1 is SGHDT and CDR2 YYEEEE. The CDR3 DNA follows: TGTGCCAGCAGCTCCTACAGGGTGAACACCGGGGAGCTGTTTTTT. Amino acid sequence: CASSSYRVNTGELFF.

The sample holds a few counts of this clone. The gene calls are TRBV5-1 and TRBJ1-1; D not certain. Germline CDR1 and CDR2: SGHRS and YFSETQ. The V and J ends lost 5 bases and 0 bases respectively, with 11 bases between them. The CDR3 covers 14 residues. The CDR3 region has the DNA TGCGCCAGCAGACCGGCAACAGTGAACACTGAAGCTTTCTTT. It specifies CASRPATVNTEAFF. Filled out from reference TRBV5-1 and TRBJ1-1, the complete variable domain reads KAGVTQTPRYLIKTRGQQVTLSCSPISGHRSVSWYQQTPGQGLQFLFEYFSETQRNKGNFPGRFSGRQFSNSRSEMNVSTLELGDSALYLCASRPATVNTEAFFGQGTRLTVV.

The V and J genes are TRBV28 and TRBJ1-5; D perhaps matches TRBD1 (6 bases). Germline V gene lookup returns CDR1 MDHEN and CDR2 SYDVKM. This CDR3 has 14 amino acids. V lost 6 bases and J 2 bases, leaving 11 bases between the germline ends. As DNA, the CDR3 is TGTGCCAGCAGATCACAGGGTGGCAATCAGCCCCAGCATTTT. It specifies CASRSQGGNQPQHF.

The rearrangement joins TRBV5-4 to TRBJ1-6; 9 bases map to TRBD1. The germline gives CDR1 SGHNT, CDR2 YYREEE (reference sequence). Germline trimming cut 4 bases from V and 6 bases from J; bases unmatched to any gene: 5. The CDR3 spans 15 residues. Here the CDR3 reads CASSGLQGANSPLHF. CDR3 DNA: TGTGCCAGCAGCGGTCTACAGGGGGCTAATTCACCCCTCCACTTT.